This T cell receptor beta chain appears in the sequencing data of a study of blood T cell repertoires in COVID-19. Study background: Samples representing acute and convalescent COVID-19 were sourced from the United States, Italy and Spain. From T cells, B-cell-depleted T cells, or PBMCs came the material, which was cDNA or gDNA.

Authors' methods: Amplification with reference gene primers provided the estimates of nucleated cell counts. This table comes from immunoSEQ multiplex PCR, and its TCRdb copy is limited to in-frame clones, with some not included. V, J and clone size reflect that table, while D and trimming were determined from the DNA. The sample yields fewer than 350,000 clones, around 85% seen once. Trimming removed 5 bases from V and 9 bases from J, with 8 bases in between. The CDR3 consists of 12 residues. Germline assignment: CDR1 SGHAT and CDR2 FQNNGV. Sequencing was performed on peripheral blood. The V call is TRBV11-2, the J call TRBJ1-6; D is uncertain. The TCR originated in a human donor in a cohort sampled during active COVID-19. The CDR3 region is CASSHSGSPLHF. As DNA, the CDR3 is TGTGCCAGCAGCCACAGCGGTTCACCCCTCCACTTT.